This TCR beta chain was found in a study of Ad26.COV2.S vaccination and SARS-CoV-2 variants. Libraries were prepared by immunoSEQ multiplex PCR; TCRdb keeps only in-frame clonotypes and omits some of them. The table shows around 300,000 clones, with roughly 89% occurring only once. The CDR3 is made up of 15 amino acids. V shed 0 bases and J 4 bases; nucleotides not matched to a gene: 6. Germline V gene lookup returns CDR1 MDHEN and CDR2 SYDVKM. Treatment defined: about 20 received Ad26.COV2.S at low or high dose, single or two shots; 5 received placebo; per-sample allocation not given. Collection of the samples took place on day 63 after the first injection of vaccine or placebo. It was Wuhan-strain SARS-CoV-2 spike that the Ad26 vaccine vector expressed.

V is TRBV28 and J is TRBJ2-7; 7 bases line up with TRBD2. Sequencing was performed on peripheral blood, taken in a trial of Ad26.COV2.S vaccine versus placebo. The receptor was derived from a person aged 18-65 years who received the Ad26.COV2.S COVID-19 vaccine or a placebo. Here the CDR3 reads CASSLWASGVYEQYF. CDR3 in DNA: TGTGCCAGCAGTTTATGGGCTAGCGGCGTGTACGAGCAGTACTTC.